This TCR beta chain was recovered during a study of T cell repertoires in cytomegalovirus infection. Whole-study context: Public TCR beta signatures indicated both CMV infection and matching HLA type.

A single record per CDR3 protein comes from TCRdb applying MiXCR to the reads. The table shows some 680,000 distinct CDR3 sequences, with under 40% occurring only once. The CDR3 runs to 17 residues. Germline V CDR1 and CDR2: MDHEN, SYDVKM. Deletions cut 5 bases from V and 5 bases from J, with 25 bases between. Study-wide points: The study identified carriers of CMV plus the relevant HLA from cumulative public TCR beta family frequency. HLA-C-restricted CMV-specific TCR beta clonotypes were dominant in the ex vivo response.

As concerns this clonotype: Its antigen is undetermined.

The sample comprised PBMCs. The TCR originated in a human donor in good health (CMV status not recorded). Some clones in this sample may be carry-over from other donors' samples. V usage is TRBV28 and J usage is TRBJ2-7; D might be TRBD2 (6 bases). The chain's CDR3 is CASSPLTRALSGDEQYF. The CDR3 bases are TGTGCCAGCAGTCCACTCACTCGGGCCTTATCGGGGGACGAGCAGTACTTC.